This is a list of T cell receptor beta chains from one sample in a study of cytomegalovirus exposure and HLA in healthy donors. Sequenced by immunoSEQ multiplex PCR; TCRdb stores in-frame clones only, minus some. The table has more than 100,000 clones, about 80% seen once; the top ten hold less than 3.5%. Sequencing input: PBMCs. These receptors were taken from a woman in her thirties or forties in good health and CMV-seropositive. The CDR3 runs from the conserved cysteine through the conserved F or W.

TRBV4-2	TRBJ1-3	CASSLQGAGNTIYF
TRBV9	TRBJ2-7	CASSPSSRGEQYF
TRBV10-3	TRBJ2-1	CASRSGEDNEQFF
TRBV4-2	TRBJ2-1	CASSQELKAAGLNEQFF
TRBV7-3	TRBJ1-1	CASRVGVNTEAFF
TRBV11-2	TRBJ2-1	CASSLAAGGGSNEQFF
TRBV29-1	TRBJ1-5	CSVARGFNQPQHF
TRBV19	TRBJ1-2	CASSKDSYGYTF
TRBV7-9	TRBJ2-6	CASSGGQGTLRGANVLTF
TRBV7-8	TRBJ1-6	CASRQGLNSPLHF
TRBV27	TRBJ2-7	CASSLRGGSTYEQYF
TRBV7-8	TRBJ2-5	CASSLVSGPETQYF
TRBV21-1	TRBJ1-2	CASSKQAGGGYTF
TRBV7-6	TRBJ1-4	CASSFSTGVVNEKLFF
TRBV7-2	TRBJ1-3	CASSLVVSRDSGNTIYF
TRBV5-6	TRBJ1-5	CASSRNRDNSNQPQHF
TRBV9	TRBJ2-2	CASSVVEGLGNTGELFF
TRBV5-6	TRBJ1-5	CASSLTGTYSQPQHF
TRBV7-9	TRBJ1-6	CASSLGDRGPYNSPLHF
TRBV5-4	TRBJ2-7	CASSLEGADREQYF
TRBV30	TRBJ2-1	CAWTPDRLYNEQFF
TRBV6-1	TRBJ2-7	CASTGQGGDEQYF
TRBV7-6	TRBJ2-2	CASSLARLAVGELFF
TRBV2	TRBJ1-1	CASSFDRVNTEAFF
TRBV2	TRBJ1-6	CASRGDRSSPLHF
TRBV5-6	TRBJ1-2	CASSWDRAVGYTF
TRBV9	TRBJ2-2	CASSSSGVTGELFF
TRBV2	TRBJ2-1	CASHSGSGDEQFF
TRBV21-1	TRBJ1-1	CASGRSIGGTGGNTEAFF
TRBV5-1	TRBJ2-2	CASSRSGAPGELFF
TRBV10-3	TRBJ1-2	CAISEGYRTDGYTF
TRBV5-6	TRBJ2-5	CASSLAGGAETQYF
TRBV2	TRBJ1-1	CASTRLVMNTEAFF
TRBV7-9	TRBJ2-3	CASSSRLEGTDTQYF
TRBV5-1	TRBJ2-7	CASSMGQGIYEQYF
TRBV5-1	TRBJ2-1	CASSLPLAGGVYNEQFF
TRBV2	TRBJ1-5	CASSQRGGTPIISQHF
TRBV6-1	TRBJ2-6	CASQLASGANVLTF
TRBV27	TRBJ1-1	CASSSLGREMNTEAFF
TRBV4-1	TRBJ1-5	CASSQEPAGNQPQHF
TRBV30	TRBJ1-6	CARSRTGDSPLHF
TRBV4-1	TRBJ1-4	CASSPLDSYEKLFF
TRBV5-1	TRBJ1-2	CASSLGGQGLYGYTF
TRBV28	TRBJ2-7	CASSLPPAGGGGYEQYF
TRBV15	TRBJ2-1	CATRGTSVYNEQFF
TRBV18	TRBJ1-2	CASSPADTWNYGYTF
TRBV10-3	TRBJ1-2	CAISESRTVANYGYTF
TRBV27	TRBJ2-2	CASSFFASGTGELFF
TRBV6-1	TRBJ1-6	CASSEPRQGQGVSPLHF
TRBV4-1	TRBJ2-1	CASSQRVDFYNEQFF
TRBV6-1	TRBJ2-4	CASSEALGSKNIQYF
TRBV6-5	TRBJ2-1	CASSYSVGGANEQFF
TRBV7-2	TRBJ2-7	CASSPGLDQYF
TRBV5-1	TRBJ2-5	CASSLGAVQETQYF
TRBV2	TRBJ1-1	CASSEWSDNTEAFF
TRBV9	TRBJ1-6	CASSVDLQGNSPLHF
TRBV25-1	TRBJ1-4	CASSDGTEANDEKLFF
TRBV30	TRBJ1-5	CAWSGNRGHYGNQPQHF
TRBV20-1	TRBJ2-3	CSATSTDTQYF
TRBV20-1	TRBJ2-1	CSAYFNEQFF